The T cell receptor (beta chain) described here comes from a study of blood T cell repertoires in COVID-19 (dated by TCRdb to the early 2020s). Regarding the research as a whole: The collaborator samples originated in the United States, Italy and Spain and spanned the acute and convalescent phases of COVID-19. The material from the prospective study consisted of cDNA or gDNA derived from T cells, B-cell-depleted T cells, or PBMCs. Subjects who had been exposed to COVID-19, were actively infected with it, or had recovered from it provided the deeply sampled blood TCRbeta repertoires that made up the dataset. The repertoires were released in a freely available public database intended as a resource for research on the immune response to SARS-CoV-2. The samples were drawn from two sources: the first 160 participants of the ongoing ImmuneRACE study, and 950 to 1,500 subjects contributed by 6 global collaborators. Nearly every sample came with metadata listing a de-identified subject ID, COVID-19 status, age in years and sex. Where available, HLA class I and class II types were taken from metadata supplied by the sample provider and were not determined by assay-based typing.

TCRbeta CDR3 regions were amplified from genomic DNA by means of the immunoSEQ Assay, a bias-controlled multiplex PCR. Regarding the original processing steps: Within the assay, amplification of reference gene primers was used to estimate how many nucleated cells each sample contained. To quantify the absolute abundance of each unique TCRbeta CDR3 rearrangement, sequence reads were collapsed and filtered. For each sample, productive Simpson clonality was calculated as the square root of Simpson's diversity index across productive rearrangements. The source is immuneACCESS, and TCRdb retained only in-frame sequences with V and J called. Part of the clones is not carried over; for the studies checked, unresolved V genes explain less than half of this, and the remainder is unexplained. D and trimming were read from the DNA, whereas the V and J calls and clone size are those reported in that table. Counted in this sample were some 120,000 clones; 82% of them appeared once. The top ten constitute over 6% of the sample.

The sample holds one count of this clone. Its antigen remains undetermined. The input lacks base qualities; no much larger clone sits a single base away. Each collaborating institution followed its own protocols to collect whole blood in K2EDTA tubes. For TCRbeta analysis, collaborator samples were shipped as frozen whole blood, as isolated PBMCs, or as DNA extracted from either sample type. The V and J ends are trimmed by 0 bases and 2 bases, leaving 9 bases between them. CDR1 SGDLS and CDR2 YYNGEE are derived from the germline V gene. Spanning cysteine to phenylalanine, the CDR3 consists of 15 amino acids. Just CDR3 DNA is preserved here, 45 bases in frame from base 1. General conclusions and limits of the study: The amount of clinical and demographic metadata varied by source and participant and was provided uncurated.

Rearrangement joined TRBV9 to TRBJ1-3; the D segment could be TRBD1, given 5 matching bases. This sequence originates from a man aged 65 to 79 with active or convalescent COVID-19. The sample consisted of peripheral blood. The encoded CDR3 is CASSVEGVAGNTIYF. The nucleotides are TGTGCCAGCAGCGTAGAAGGGGTAGCTGGAAACACCATATATTTT.